This T cell receptor (beta chain) appears in the sequencing data of a study of T cell responses to AZD1222 COVID-19 vaccine. Whole-study findings and limits: Compared with day 0, the breadth and depth of the Spike-specific TCR repertoire rose significantly after two doses of AZD1222. As reported, nearly half of all spike-specific TCRs target variant regions that are unmutated.

Germline-derived CDR1 and CDR2 are GTSNPN and SVGIG (reference sequence). This CDR3 is built from 15 residues. J was trimmed by 6 bases and V by 2 bases; bases with no gene match: 7. About this clone itself: Its antigen remains unknown.

The table came from immunoSEQ multiplex PCR; TCRdb's copy has only in-frame clones and leaves some out. The repertoire holds approximately 150,000 clones, with about 91% as singletons. The rearrangement uses TRBV30 and TRBJ1-6, with 7 positions matching TRBD1. The sequence was obtained from an adult in good health. This specimen consisted of peripheral blood, obtained on day 0 of AZD1222 vaccination. Written as DNA, the CDR3 is TGTGCCTGGAGTTTGCCGGGACAGCTTAATTCACCCCTCCACTTT. Translation gives CAWSLPGQLNSPLHF.